These 20 T cell receptor beta chains share one sample of origin, sequenced in a study of CD8 T cells in Susac syndrome (dated by TCRdb to the late 2010s). Library preparation was by the immunoSEQ multiplex PCR assay. RNA was extracted using the RNeasy kit, and about 0.45 to 1 ug of the RNA was reverse transcribed with random hexamers. TCRdb redid the processing of the public reads, applying fastp at Q25 and MiXCR, and retained in-frame beta chains. Rows merge per CDR3 protein into single entries with the most common DNA and genes. This sample comprises some 150,000 distinct CDR3 sequences, 94% of them detected only once. In total, the top ten clones hold roughly 0.27% of the sample. Sequenced sample: CD8+ T cells from PBMCs. Source of these receptors: a human donor in good health.

This CDR3 reads CASSPRGVPAYEQYF. DNA of the CDR3: TGTGCCAGCAGTCCCCGAGGAGTCCCCGCCTACGAGCAGTACTTC. The chain couples TRBV27 to TRBJ2-7; D is undetermined. Germline V lookup: CDR1 MNHEY, CDR2 SMNVEV (reference sequence). Trimming shortened V by 5 bases and J by 2 bases, and 16 bases separated the two germline ends. The CDR3 consists of 15 residues.

This chain links TRBV2 with TRBJ2-3; 8 positions match TRBD2. V dropped 4 bases and J dropped 0; count of bases not matched to a gene: 3. The CDR3 runs to 15 residues. Germline CDR1 and CDR2: SNHLY and FYNNEI. The CDR3: CASSGLAPSTDTQYF. The CDR3 DNA reads TGTGCCAGCAGTGGACTAGCGCCTAGCACAGATACGCAGTATTTT.

DNA for the CDR3: TGTGCCAGCAGTTACGCGTTGAGCAATCAGCCCCAGCATTTT. Its protein is CASSYALSNQPQHF. V is TRBV27 and J is TRBJ1-5; D gene unclear. Germline V CDR1 and CDR2: MNHEY, SMNVEV (reference sequence). The CDR3 runs 14 residues. With 4 bases removed from V and 1 base from J, the gap between germline ends came to 8 bases.

This chain uses TRBV29-1 with TRBJ2-1, with 13 bases fitting TRBD2. Trimming cost V 7 bases and J 6 bases; bases outside gene matches: 3. The CDR3 loop spans 13 amino acids. Looked up from germline, CDR1 is SQVTM and CDR2 is ANQGSEA. CDR3 residues: CSGGLAGFNEQFF. CDR3 DNA sequence: TGCAGCGGGGGACTAGCGGGATTCAATGAGCAGTTCTTC.

This chain joins TRBV29-1 and TRBJ2-7, with D perhaps matching TRBD1 or TRBD2 (5 bases each). V shed 4 bases and J shed 2 bases, with 6 bases lying between them. Germline CDR1 SQVTM, CDR2 ANQGSEA. The CDR3 spans 11 residues. CDR3 amino acids: CSVAGPYEQYF. Here the CDR3 DNA reads TGCAGCGTTGCGGGACCCTACGAGCAGTACTTC.

The V call is TRBV28, the J call TRBJ2-5, with 11 bases fitting TRBD1. The CDR3 is 14 amino acids. Germline lookup yields CDR1 MDHEN and CDR2 SYDVKM. Trimming took 6 bases from V and 5 from J; bases not matched to a gene: 5. CDR3 region: CASRRTGGAETQYF. Written as DNA, the CDR3 is TGTGCCAGCAGACGGACAGGGGGCGCGGAGACCCAGTACTTC.

The V call is TRBV4-3, the J call TRBJ2-7; TRBD1 agrees at 10 bases. The junction had 4 bases not matched to a gene; V was cut back by 0 bases and J by 2 bases. Germline CDR1 is LGHNA and CDR2 is YSLEER. The CDR3 runs to 16 residues. The CDR3 DNA reads TGCGCCAGCAGCCAAGATCGCGGGACAGGGGCCTACGAGCAGTACTTC. As protein: CASSQDRGTGAYEQYF.

This chain joins TRBV9 and TRBJ1-4; D is uncertain. V lost 3 bases, J lost 0 bases, and 6 bases lay in between. This CDR3 spans 14 amino acids. The germline gives CDR1 SGDLS, CDR2 YYNGEE. The CDR3 DNA sequence: TGTGCCAGCAGCGGAGATTCAACTAATGAAAAACTGTTTTTT. This codes for CASSGDSTNEKLFF. Full variable domain (outside the CDR3, taken from reference TRBV9 and TRBJ1-4): DSGVTQTPKHLITATGQRVTLRCSPRSGDLSVYWYQQSLDQGLQFLIQYYNGEERAKGNILERFSAQQFPDLHSELNLSSLELGDSALYFCASSGDSTNEKLFFGSGTQLSVL.

The genes are TRBV4-3 and TRBJ1-1; maybe TRBD1 (6 bases). The ends were cut back, 1 base at V and 4 bases at J, with 10 bases in the middle. Germline CDR1 LGHNA, CDR2 YSLEER. This CDR3 is built from 14 residues. The CDR3 loop reads CASSQVQGSTEAFF. The CDR3 coding sequence is TGCGCCAGCAGCCAAGTCCAGGGGAGCACTGAAGCTTTCTTT.

This chain uses TRBV12-3 or TRBV12-4 with TRBJ2-7, with 8 bases that match TRBD1. The CDR3 runs 15 residues. The V segment lost 5 bases and the J segment 4 bases; nucleotides outside the gene matches: 10. The DNA for the CDR3 is TGTGCCAGCAGTCATTCCGAGACAGGGGTGTACGAGCAGTACTTC. This sequence encodes CASSHSETGVYEQYF.

The chain has TRBV19 and TRBJ2-3; 8 bases are shared with TRBD2. In germline, CDR1 is LNHDA, CDR2 SQIVND (reference sequence). V lost 5 bases and J lost 6; bases outside the gene matches: 7. The CDR3 is made up of 14 amino acids. The CDR3 loop is CASSQAGATDTQYF. The CDR3 nucleotides read TGTGCCAGTAGTCAAGCGGGGGCGACGGATACGCAGTATTTT. Complete variable domain (other parts from reference TRBV19 and TRBJ2-3): DGGITQSPKYLFRKEGQNVTLSCEQNLNHDAMYWYRQDPGQGLRLIYYSQIVNDFQKGDIAEGYSVSREKKESFPLTVTSAQKNPTAFYLCASSQAGATDTQYFGPGTRLTVL.

The V gene is TRBV15, the J gene TRBJ2-5; D unresolved. Germline CDR1 and CDR2: LNHNV and YYDKDF (reference sequence). Trimming removed 0 bases at V and 4 bases at J, with 12 bases between. This CDR3 contains 15 residues. This CDR3 reads CATSRESAAAETQYF. CDR3 nucleotide sequence: TGTGCCACCAGCAGAGAGTCTGCGGCAGCAGAGACCCAGTACTTC.

The chain has TRBV6-5 and TRBJ2-7; D call uncertain. CDR1 is MNHEY and CDR2 is SVGAGI in the germline V gene. The length of the CDR3 is 14 residues. Trimming cost V 1 base and J 2 bases, with 9 bases left between them. The CDR3 sequence is CASSYFLGAYEQYF. The CDR3, as DNA: TGTGCCAGCAGTTACTTCCTAGGCGCCTACGAGCAGTACTTC.

The V call is TRBV7-9, the J call TRBJ2-3; 7 bases align to TRBD2. Trimming cost V 2 bases and J 0 bases; bases outside gene matches: 8. This CDR3 comprises 17 residues. Germline V gives CDR1 SEHNR, CDR2 FQNEAQ (reference sequence). DNA of the CDR3: TGTGCCAGCAGCTTAACCCGAAGCGGGATTAGCACAGATACGCAGTATTTT. Encoded protein: CASSLTRSGISTDTQYF.

This clonotype was seen once. The gene calls are TRBV27 and TRBJ2-7, with 8 bases matching TRBD1. The V gene's germline CDR1 is MNHEY and CDR2 SMNVEV (reference sequence). Unmatched junction bases numbered 5, after V lost 4 bases and J lost 3 bases. This CDR3 has 14 amino acids. CDR3 sequence reads: CASSSFDRGYEQYF. The CDR3 DNA reads TGTGCCAGCAGTTCATTCGACAGGGGCTACGAGCAGTACTTC.

This chain uses TRBV1 with TRBJ2-7; TRBD2 is taken as the D call from the table, unchecked against the DNA. TRBV1 is assigned pseudogene status. The CDR3 loop spans 16 amino acids. The CDR3 sequence: CTSSRKLAGPGEEQYF. In nucleotides, the CDR3 is TGCACCAGCAGCCGGAAACTAGCGGGCCCGGGGGAGGAGCAGTACTTC.

CDR3 sequence (DNA): TGTGCCAGCAGTCCGAGTCGTCGGCGGGAGTTCTACGAGCAGTACTTC. It specifies CASSPSRRREFYEQYF. J is TRBJ2-7 and V is TRBV27; 7 bases line up with TRBD2. Trimming removed 5 bases from V and 3 bases from J; junction bases left unmatched: 13. Per germline, CDR1 MNHEY and CDR2 SMNVEV (reference sequence). The CDR3 spans 16 residues.

The V and J genes are TRBV19 and TRBJ1-5; D is uncertain. Trimming removed 3 bases from V and 7 bases from J, with 1 base in between. The CDR3 runs to 10 residues. Germline V gene sequence: CDR1 LNHDA, CDR2 SQIVND (reference sequence). This CDR3 reads CASSIQPQHF. DNA of the CDR3: TGTGCCAGTAGTATCCAGCCCCAGCATTTT.

The V and J genes are TRBV24-1 and TRBJ1-5, with a weak D call TRBD1 (6 bases). The CDR3 consists of 15 residues. The germline V gene encodes CDR1 KGHDR and CDR2 SFDVKD. Trimming shortened V by 3 bases and J by 3 bases, and 11 bases separated the two germline ends. CDR3: CATSDPTGANQPQHF. DNA for the CDR3: TGTGCCACCAGTGATCCGACAGGTGCCAATCAGCCCCAGCATTTT.

The V gene is TRBV4-2, the J gene TRBJ2-7; possible D gene TRBD1, 6 bases. Germline V gene sequence: CDR1 LGHNA, CDR2 YNFKEQ. This CDR3 comprises 17 residues. Between the trimmed V and J ends, which lost 1 base and 2 bases, there was a span of 18 bases. The CDR3: CASSQALYPGDTYEQYF. The DNA for the CDR3 is TGTGCCAGCAGCCAAGCGCTATACCCAGGGGATACCTACGAGCAGTACTTC.